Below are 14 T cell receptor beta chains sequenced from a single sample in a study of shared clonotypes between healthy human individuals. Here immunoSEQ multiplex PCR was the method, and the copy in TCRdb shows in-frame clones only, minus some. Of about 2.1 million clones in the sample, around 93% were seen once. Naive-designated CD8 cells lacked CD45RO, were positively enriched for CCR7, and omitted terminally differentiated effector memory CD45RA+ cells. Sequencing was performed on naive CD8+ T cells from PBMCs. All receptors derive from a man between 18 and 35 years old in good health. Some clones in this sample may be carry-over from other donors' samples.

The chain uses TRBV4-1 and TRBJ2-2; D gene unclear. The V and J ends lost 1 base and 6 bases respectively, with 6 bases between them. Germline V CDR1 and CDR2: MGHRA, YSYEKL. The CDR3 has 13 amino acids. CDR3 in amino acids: CASSQVDSGELFF. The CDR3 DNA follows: TGCGCCAGCAGCCAAGTAGATTCCGGGGAGCTGTTTTTT.

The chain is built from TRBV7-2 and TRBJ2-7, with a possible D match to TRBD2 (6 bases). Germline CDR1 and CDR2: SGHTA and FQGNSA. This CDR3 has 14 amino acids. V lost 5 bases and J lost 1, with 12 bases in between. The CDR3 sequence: CASSPSSGSYEQYF. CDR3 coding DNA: TGTGCCAGCAGCCCCTCCAGCGGGTCCTACGAGCAGTACTTC. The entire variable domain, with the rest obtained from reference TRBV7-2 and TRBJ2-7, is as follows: GAGVSQSPSNKVTEKGKDVELRCDPISGHTALYWYRQSLGQGLEFLIYFQGNSAPDKSGLPSDRFSAERTGGSVSTLTIQRTQQEDSAVYLCASSPSSGSYEQYFGPGTRLTVT.

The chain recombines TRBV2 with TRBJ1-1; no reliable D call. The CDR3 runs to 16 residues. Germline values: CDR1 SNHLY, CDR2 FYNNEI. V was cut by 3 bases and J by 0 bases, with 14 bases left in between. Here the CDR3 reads CASSDPRAKMNTEAFF. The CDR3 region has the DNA TGTGCCAGCAGTGATCCCCGGGCTAAAATGAACACTGAAGCTTTCTTT.

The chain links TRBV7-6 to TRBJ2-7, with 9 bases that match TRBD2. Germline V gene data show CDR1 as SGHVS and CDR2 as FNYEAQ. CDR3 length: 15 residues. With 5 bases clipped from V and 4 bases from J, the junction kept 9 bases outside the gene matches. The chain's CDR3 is CASSPGTSSLYEQYF. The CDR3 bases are TGTGCCAGCAGCCCGGGGACTAGCAGCTTATACGAGCAGTACTTC. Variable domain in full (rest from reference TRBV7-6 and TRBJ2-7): GAGVSQSPRYKVTKRGQDVALRCDPISGHVSLYWYRQALGQGPEFLTYFNYEAQQDKSGLPNDRFSAERPEGSISTLTIQRTEQRDSAMYRCASSPGTSSLYEQYFGPGTRLTVT.

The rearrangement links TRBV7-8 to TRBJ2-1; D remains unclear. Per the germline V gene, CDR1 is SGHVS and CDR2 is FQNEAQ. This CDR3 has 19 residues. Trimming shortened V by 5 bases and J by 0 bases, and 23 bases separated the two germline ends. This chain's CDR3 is CASSLYQRPQRSSYNEQFF. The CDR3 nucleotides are TGTGCCAGCAGCCTGTACCAAAGGCCTCAACGAAGCTCCTACAATGAGCAGTTCTTC.

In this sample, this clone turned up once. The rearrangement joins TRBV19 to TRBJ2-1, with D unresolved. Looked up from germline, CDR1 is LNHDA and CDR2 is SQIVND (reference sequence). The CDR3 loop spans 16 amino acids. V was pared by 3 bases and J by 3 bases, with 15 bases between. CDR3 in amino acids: CASSIPGNQHYNEQFF. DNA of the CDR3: TGTGCCAGTAGTATTCCAGGAAACCAGCACTACAATGAGCAGTTCTTC.

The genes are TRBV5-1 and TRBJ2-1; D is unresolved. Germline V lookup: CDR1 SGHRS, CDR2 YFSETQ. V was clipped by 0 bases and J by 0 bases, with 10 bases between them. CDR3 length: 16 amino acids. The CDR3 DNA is TGCGCCAGCAGCTTGGCCGATGTGCCCTCCTACAATGAGCAGTTCTTC. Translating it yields CASSLADVPSYNEQFF.

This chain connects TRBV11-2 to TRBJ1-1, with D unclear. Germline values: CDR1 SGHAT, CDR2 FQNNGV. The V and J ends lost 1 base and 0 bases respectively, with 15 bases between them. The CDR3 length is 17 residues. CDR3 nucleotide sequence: TGTGCCAGCAGCTTAGGCCCCGGAACCGGGCTGAACACTGAAGCTTTCTTT. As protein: CASSLGPGTGLNTEAFF.

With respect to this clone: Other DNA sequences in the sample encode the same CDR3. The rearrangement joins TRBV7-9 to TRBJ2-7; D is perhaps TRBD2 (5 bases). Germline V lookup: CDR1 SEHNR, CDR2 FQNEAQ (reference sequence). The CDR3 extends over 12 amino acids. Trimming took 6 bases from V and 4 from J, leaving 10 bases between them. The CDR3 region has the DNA TGTGCCAGCAGTCCGAGGGATTACGAGCAGTACTTC. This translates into CASSPRDYEQYF.

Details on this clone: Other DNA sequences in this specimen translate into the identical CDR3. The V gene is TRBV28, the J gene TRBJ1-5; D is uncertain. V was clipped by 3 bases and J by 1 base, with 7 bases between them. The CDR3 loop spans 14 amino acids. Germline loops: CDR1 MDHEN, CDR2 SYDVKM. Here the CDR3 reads CASSLFVSNQPQHF. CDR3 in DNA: TGTGCCAGCAGTTTGTTTGTAAGCAATCAGCCCCAGCATTTT.

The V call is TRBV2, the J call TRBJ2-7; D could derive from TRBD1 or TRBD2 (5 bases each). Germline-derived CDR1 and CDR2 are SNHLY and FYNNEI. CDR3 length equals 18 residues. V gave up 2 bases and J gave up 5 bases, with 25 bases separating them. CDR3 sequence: CASSETTHRDAGANEQYF. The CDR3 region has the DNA TGTGCCAGCAGTGAAACCACTCACCGGGACGCCGGCGCTAACGAGCAGTACTTC.

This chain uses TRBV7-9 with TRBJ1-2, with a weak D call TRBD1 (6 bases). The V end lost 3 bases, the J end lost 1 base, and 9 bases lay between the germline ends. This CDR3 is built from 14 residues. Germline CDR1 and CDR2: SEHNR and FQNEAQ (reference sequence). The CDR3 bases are TGTGCCAGCAGCTTTGGGACAATTAACTATGGCTACACCTTC. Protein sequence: CASSFGTINYGYTF.

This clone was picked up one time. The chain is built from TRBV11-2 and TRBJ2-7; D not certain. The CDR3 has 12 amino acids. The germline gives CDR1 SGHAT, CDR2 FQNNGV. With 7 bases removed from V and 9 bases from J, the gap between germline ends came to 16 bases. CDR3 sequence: CASKDGFSRQYF. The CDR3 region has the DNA TGTGCCAGCAAGGATGGCTTCTCGCGGCAGTACTTC.

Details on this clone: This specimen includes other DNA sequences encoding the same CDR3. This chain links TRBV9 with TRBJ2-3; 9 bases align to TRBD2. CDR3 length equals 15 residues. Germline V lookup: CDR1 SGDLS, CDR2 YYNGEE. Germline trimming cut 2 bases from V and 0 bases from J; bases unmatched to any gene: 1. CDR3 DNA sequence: TGTGCCAGCAGCGTGGCGGGAGGGAGCACAGATACGCAGTATTTT. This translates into CASSVAGGSTDTQYF.